A selection of T cell receptor beta chains follows, all from one sample in a study of blood T cell repertoires in COVID-19. The protocol was immunoSEQ multiplex PCR, while the TCRdb copy is restricted to in-frame clones and leaves out a portion. The repertoire holds more than 45,000 clones, with approximately 90% as singletons. The specimen sequenced was peripheral blood. The receptor set was obtained from an older woman with COVID-19, enrolled during active disease. Each CDR3 is given with its conserved first and last residue. The D gene is left open where the match is weak. Only some rows state a clone size, as once, few, many or a class for expanded clones.

D,length,size,J,V,DNA,CDR3
-,17,-,TRBJ1-1,TRBV3-1/TRBV3-2,TGTGCCAGCTTGTCAGGTGGGTTTACAGGGAGTCAGCCTGAAGCTTTCTTT,CASLSGGFTGSQPEAFF
TRBD1,13,few,TRBJ2-5,TRBV30,TGTGCCTGGAGGGGGACAGGCTGGGAGACCCAGTACTTC,CAWRGTGWETQYF
-,15,-,TRBJ1-6,TRBV2,TGTGCCAGCAGTCAATTAGGGACACCGAATTCACCCCTCCACTTT,CASSQLGTPNSPLHF
-,15,-,TRBJ1-4,TRBV5-8,TGTGCCAGCAGCTTGGGGAGGATAACTAATGAAAAACTGTTTTTT,CASSLGRITNEKLFF
-,17,-,TRBJ1-4,TRBV28,TGTGCCAGCAGTTTATTGCGGGGGGCTAGAACTAATGAAAAACTGTTTTTT,CASSLLRGARTNEKLFF
-,15,-,TRBJ1-3,TRBV5-1,TGCGCCAGCAGCTTGGGCGAAGGGGAGGTAAACACCATATATTTT,CASSLGEGEVNTIYF
-,14,-,TRBJ1-6,TRBV13,TGTGCCAGCAGCCCTTGGTCGCGAGGGTCACCCCTCCACTTT,CASSPWSRGSPLHF
-,15,-,TRBJ1-1,TRBV2,TGTGCCAGCAGTGAGAGGAGGGGATGGGACACTGAAGCTTTCTTT,CASSERRGWDTEAFF
-,15,-,TRBJ1-6,TRBV27,TGTGCCAGCAATGGGAGGTTGTCCTATAATTCACCCCTCCACTTT,CASNGRLSYNSPLHF
TRBD1,12,-,TRBJ2-7,TRBV20-1,TGCAGTGCTAGTCAGGGGGCCTACGAGCAGTACTTC,CSASQGAYEQYF
-,16,-,TRBJ2-2,TRBV6-2/TRBV6-3,TGTGCCAGCAGCGCTATTCTCCGCTTTAACACCGGGGAGCTGTTTTTT,CASSAILRFNTGELFF
TRBD1,14,-,TRBJ1-2,TRBV9,TGTGCCAGCAGCCAAATCCAGGGGGCAGGGGGCTACACCTTC,CASSQIQGAGGYTF
-,14,-,TRBJ1-2,TRBV9,TGTGCCAGCAGCGTAGGGGACATCCGCTATGGCTACACCTTC,CASSVGDIRYGYTF
-,15,-,TRBJ1-1,TRBV18,TGTGCCAGCTCGTTAAAAGCGACAGTGAACACTGAAGCTTTCTTT,CASSLKATVNTEAFF
TRBD1,15,-,TRBJ1-4,TRBV3-1/TRBV3-2,TGTGCCAGCAGCCGGCGGACAGGGGGCATTGAAAAACTGTTTTTT,CASSRRTGGIEKLFF
TRBD1,14,once,TRBJ2-4,TRBV2,TGTGCCAGCAGTGGGCCGGGACAGATAAACATTCAGTACTTC,CASSGPGQINIQYF
-,14,many,TRBJ2-7,TRBV7-8,TGTGCCAGCAGCTTAGTAGCGTACTCCTACGAGCAGTACTTC,CASSLVAYSYEQYF
-,15,-,TRBJ2-3,TRBV19,TGTGCCAGTAGTATCGGGGGAACCTCACAGAGCACGCAGTATTTT,CASSIGGTSQSTQYF
-,15,once,TRBJ1-5,TRBV6-1,TGTGCCAGCAGTGAATTCGGACAGCCCAATCAGCCCCAGCATTTT,CASSEFGQPNQPQHF
TRBD1,16,-,TRBJ2-5,TRBV4-1,TGCGCCAGCAGCCAAATTACAGGGGGTGGCCAAGAGACCCAGTACTTC,CASSQITGGGQETQYF
TRBD1,16,-,TRBJ1-5,TRBV28,TGTGCCAGCAGTTTACCCCCCGACAGGGAAAATCAGCCCCAGCATTTT,CASSLPPDRENQPQHF
-,16,-,TRBJ2-2,TRBV2,TGTGCCAGCAGTGGGAGGGGCCGCGCGAACACCGGGGAGCTGTTTTTT,CASSGRGRANTGELFF
-,13,once,TRBJ2-7,TRBV2,TGTGCCAGCAGTGTATTCGAGGAGAGTCTTCCGATCTTC,CASSVFEESLPIF
TRBD2,15,few,TRBJ2-7,TRBV15,TGTGCCACCAGCCGCGGGGGGGACGGGGTCTACGAGCAGTACTTC,CATSRGGDGVYEQYF
-,13,-,TRBJ1-3,TRBV6-1,TGTGCCAGCATCGCGGACTCTGGAAACACCATATATTTT,CASIADSGNTIYF
-,13,few,TRBJ1-2,TRBV5-1,TGCGCCAGCAGCGACCAGGGCGTAAATGGCTACACCTTC,CASSDQGVNGYTF
TRBD1,14,-,TRBJ2-1,TRBV2,TGTGCCAGCAATACAGGGGGATATGACGATAATCAGTTCTTC,CASNTGGYDDNQFF
-,16,-,TRBJ2-1,TRBV21-1,TGTGCCAGCAGCAAGAGTTTCGGAGCGGGAGGAGTCCAGCAGTTCTTC,CASSKSFGAGGVQQFF
-,13,-,TRBJ1-5,TRBV30,TGTGCCTGGAGTACCAGGCTTGATCAGCCCCAGCATTTT,CAWSTRLDQPQHF
TRBD1,16,-,TRBJ2-2,TRBV6-4,TGTGCCAGCAGTTCCGAACCCGGGACAGGGACCGGGGAGCTGTTTTTT,CASSSEPGTGTGELFF
TRBD1,14,-,TRBJ1-1,TRBV20-1,TGCAGTGCTAGTAGAGGACAGGGGAACACTGAAGCTTTCTTT,CSASRGQGNTEAFF
TRBD2,16,-,TRBJ2-7,TRBV7-9,TGTGCCAGCACCCATAGCGGGAGTGTTCGGTCCTACGAGCAGTACTTC,CASTHSGSVRSYEQYF
-,13,few,TRBJ1-1,TRBV18,TGTGCCAGCTCACCGGTCGGGAACACTGAAGCTTTCTTT,CASSPVGNTEAFF
TRBD2,16,-,TRBJ2-7,TRBV19,TGTGCCAGTAGTATCAGCCGGACTAGAACTGTCTACGAGCAGTACTTC,CASSISRTRTVYEQYF
-,12,-,TRBJ1-4,TRBV29-1,TGCAGCGTTCGGTGGCAGGGTGAAAAACTGTTTTTT,CSVRWQGEKLFF
TRBD1,18,-,TRBJ1-3,TRBV5-6,TGTGCCAGCAGCTCCACAACAGGGGGCGTTTGGTCTGGAAACACCATATATTTT,CASSSTTGGVWSGNTIYF